This T cell receptor beta chain appears in the sequencing data of a study of cytomegalovirus exposure and HLA in healthy donors. This CDR3 region has 17 residues. Germline CDR1 is MGHRA and CDR2 is YSYEKL. V dropped 2 bases and J dropped 0; count of bases not matched to a gene: 6. The assay was immunoSEQ multiplex PCR, and TCRdb's table has in-frame clones only and misses some. The sample has about 110,000 clones, almost 96% seen once. Regarding this clone: The antigen remains unidentified.

Study results and caveats: A list of approximately 160 TCR beta chains associated with cytomegalovirus was given.

V and J are TRBV4-1 and TRBJ2-1; 8 bases align to TRBD1. The sample was PBMCs. The sequence came from a woman aged 18-29 years in good health and CMV-seronegative. In nucleotides, the CDR3 is TGCGCCAGCAGCCAACTAGGGACAGGCCTCTCCTACAATGAGCAGTTCTTC. Translation gives CASSQLGTGLSYNEQFF.